This is a list of T cell receptor beta chains from one sample in a study of control samples from healthy donors and cancer patients. Data came from immunoSEQ multiplex PCR; TCRdb stores just in-frame clones and leaves some out. This table has approximately 97,000 clones, 70% to 90% appearing once. Specimen: blood. Receptor source: a man between 25 and 39 years old in good health. CDR3s include the opening cysteine and the closing phenylalanine or tryptophan. D genes are given only for firm matches. A clone size is listed for some rows: how often the clone was seen (once, few, many), or a class if it is expanded.

CASSQGLGNYNEQFF | TGTGCCAGCAGCCAAGGACTAGGAAATTACAATGAGCAGTTCTTC | - | TRBV3-1/TRBV3-2 | - | TRBJ2-1
CASSASGTLETQYF | TGTGCCAGCAGCGCTAGCGGGACGTTGGAGACCCAGTACTTC | TRBD2 | TRBV7-2 | - | TRBJ2-5
CASSPVLGLGYGYTF | TGTGCCAGCTCACCCGTCTTGGGGCTGGGCTATGGCTACACCTTC | - | TRBV18 | - | TRBJ1-2
CASGGDQGNEQFF | TGTGCCAGCGGCGGGGACCAGGGCAATGAGCAGTTCTTC | - | TRBV2 | - | TRBJ2-1
CSVAPIGQGADGELFF | TGCAGCGTCGCACCCATCGGACAGGGGGCGGACGGGGAGCTGTTTTTT | TRBD1 | TRBV29-1 | - | TRBJ2-2
CASSQDRQTQYF | TGTGCCAGCAGTCAAGACAGGCAGACGCAGTATTTT | - | TRBV12-3/TRBV12-4 | - | TRBJ2-3
CASSFYMSTDTQYF | TGTGCCAGCAGCTTTTATATGAGCACAGATACGCAGTATTTT | - | TRBV7-2 | - | TRBJ2-3
CASSPPNKKNTGELFF | TGTGCCAGCAGCCCCCCGAACAAAAAGAACACCGGGGAGCTGTTTTTT | - | TRBV7-3 | - | TRBJ2-2
CASSLKVYTEAFF | TGTGCCAGCAGCTTAAAGGTGTACACTGAAGCTTTCTTT | - | TRBV27 | - | TRBJ1-1
CASSPYGTGHSNQPQHF | TGTGCCAGCAGCCCGTATGGGACAGGTCATAGCAATCAGCCCCAGCATTTT | TRBD1 | TRBV7-9 | few | TRBJ1-5
CASSRGTDGNTIYF | TGCGCCAGCAGCCGGGGGACCGATGGAAACACCATATATTTT | - | TRBV4-3 | - | TRBJ1-3
CASSKAGPNNEQFF | TGTGCCAGCTCAAAGGCGGGCCCAAACAATGAGCAGTTCTTC | - | TRBV18 | - | TRBJ2-1
CASSVLGWDTDTQYF | TGTGCCAGCAGTGTCCTCGGCTGGGACACAGATACGCAGTATTTT | - | TRBV27 | - | TRBJ2-3
CASSSQGFTEAFF | TGTGCCAGCAGTTCTCAGGGATTCACTGAAGCTTTCTTT | - | TRBV28 | - | TRBJ1-1
CASSLTDRVLSKTGELFF | TGTGCCAGCAGTTTAACGGACAGGGTCTTATCGAAGACCGGGGAGCTGTTTTTT | TRBD1 | TRBV28 | once | TRBJ2-2
CASSPRSTGGRSPLHF | TGTGCCAGCAGCCCTAGATCGACAGGGGGGAGGTCACCCCTCCACTTT | TRBD1 | TRBV3-1/TRBV3-2 | once | TRBJ1-6